The T cell receptor (beta chain) described here comes from a study of human T cells and chemical hapten exposure. Study-level information: Small pooled library volume differences chiefly drove per-sample TCR yield variation. Findings of the study overall: There was no change with DPC sensitization in TCRs above 1 in 1000 frequency. Patch test score rose with PT1 expanded TCRs, significant at 8, 16, 32, not 4.

The time point here: patch test 1, 2 weeks after DPC sensitization. Noted treatment: therapeutic diphenylcyclopropenone sensitization with weekly scalp DPC. The CDR3 is 11 amino acids. Trimming removed 7 bases at V and 5 bases at J, with 9 bases between. The germline CDR1 and CDR2 sequences are SNHLY and FYNNEI. As the library was built, unique molecular identifiers were attached to individual cDNA molecules. TCRdb reprocessed the RACE reads with MiXCR, giving one entry per CDR3 protein. The table records around 99,000 distinct CDR3 sequences, around an eighth of them present only once. This clonotype appeared many times. What it binds is unknown.

The sample was whole blood, taken in connection with sensitization to the hapten diphenylcyclopropenone (DPC). The J gene is TRBJ2-7, the V gene TRBV2; no clear D gene. The receptor was derived from a woman aged 35 to 49 with alopecia areata. Some clones in this sample may be carry-over from other donors' samples. DNA of the CDR3: TGTGCCAGCACCCCGTTTGACGAGCAGTACTTC. Translation: CASTPFDEQYF.